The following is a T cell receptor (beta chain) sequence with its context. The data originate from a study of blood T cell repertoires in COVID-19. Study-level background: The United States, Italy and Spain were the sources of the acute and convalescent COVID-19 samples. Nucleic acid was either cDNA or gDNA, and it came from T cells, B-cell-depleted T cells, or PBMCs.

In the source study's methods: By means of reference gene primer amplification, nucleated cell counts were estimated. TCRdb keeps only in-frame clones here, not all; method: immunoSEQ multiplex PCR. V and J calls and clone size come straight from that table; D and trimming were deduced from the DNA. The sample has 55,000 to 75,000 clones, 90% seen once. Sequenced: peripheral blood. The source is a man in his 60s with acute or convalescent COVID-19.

The DNA of the CDR3 is TGTGCCAGCAGCCAAGGAGCGGGGGGACTCTTGATGACCGGGGAGCTGTTTTTT. This sequence encodes CASSQGAGGLLMTGELFF. The chain combines TRBV3-1 (or the pseudogene TRBV3-2) with TRBJ2-2; 9 positions agree with TRBD2. The CDR3 consists of 18 residues. Trimming at V came to 1 base and at J to 5 bases, leaving 11 bases not matched to a gene. Germline assignment: CDR1 LGHDT and CDR2 YNNKEL (reference sequence).